This record concerns one TCR beta chain sequence. What this receptor recognizes is not known. No qualities accompany the bases; no much larger clone lies one base away. The data are from a study of blood T cell repertoires in COVID-19 (TCRdb year 2020). The study in broad terms: The collaborator samples originated in the United States, Italy and Spain and spanned the acute and convalescent phases of COVID-19. The material from the prospective study consisted of cDNA or gDNA derived from T cells, B-cell-depleted T cells, or PBMCs. The dataset comprised deeply sampled blood TCRbeta repertoires from subjects exposed to, actively infected with, or recovered from COVID-19. The repertoires were released in a freely available public database meant as a resource for research on the immune response to SARS-CoV-2. Samples came from the ongoing ImmuneRACE study (first 160 participants) plus 1,254 subjects from 6 global collaborators. Sample metadata almost always included a de-identified subject ID, COVID-19 status, age in years and sex. Where available, HLA class I and class II types were obtained from metadata supplied by the sample provider rather than from assay-based typing.

TCRbeta CDR3 regions were amplified from genomic DNA using the immunoSEQ Assay, a bias-controlled multiplex PCR. The authors' analysis ran thus. Within the assay, amplification of reference gene primers was used to estimate how many nucleated cells each sample contained. To quantify the absolute abundance of each unique TCRbeta CDR3 rearrangement, sequence reads were collapsed and filtered. For each sample, productive Simpson clonality was calculated as the square root of Simpson's diversity index across productive rearrangements. In TCRdb, the immuneACCESS table is reduced to in-frame sequences with V and J assigned. These tables do not hold every clone; where another copy was compared, an unresolved V gene accounts for under half, and the others remain unexplained. V and J calls and clone size are copied from that table; D and trimming were computed from the DNA. Present in this sample are some 190,000 clones, roughly 84% of which were seen just once. Jointly, the top ten make up around 4.9% of the sample.

Each collaborating institution followed its own protocols to collect whole blood in K2EDTA tubes. Collaborator samples were shipped for TCRbeta analysis as frozen whole blood, isolated PBMCs, or DNA extracted from either sample type. What the study reported, not specific to this receptor: The amount of clinical and demographic metadata varied by source and participant and was provided uncurated.

Deletion took 1 base off V and 2 bases off J, with a span of 16 bases between the germline ends. CDR1 is given as SEHNR and CDR2 as FQNEAQ, both from the germline V gene (reference sequence). The CDR3 contains 17 residues, cysteine and phenylalanine counted. The only DNA kept is the CDR3, 51 bases in frame from the first base. The sequence derives from a woman older than 75 with acute or convalescent COVID-19. Sequencing was carried out using peripheral blood. Here the chain combines TRBV7-9 and TRBJ2-3; the D gene is perhaps TRBD2, from 6 matching bases. The CDR3 protein is CASSLVWLARDTDTQYF. The bases are TGTGCCAGCAGCTTAGTTTGGCTAGCGAGGGACACAGATACGCAGTATTTT.